Shown below are 21 T cell receptor beta chains from a single sample sequenced in a study of T cells expressing NK-cell markers. From its re-call of the 5' RACE reads, TCRdb lists each CDR3 protein once, without DNA. This sample's table has roughly 450,000 distinct CDR3 sequences. Sequenced: blood T cells: a sorted CD56 or NKG2C T cell subset, CD4+ or CD8+ T cells, or bulk PBMC T cells (not recorded which). These receptor sequences come from a woman aged 50 to 65 in good health.

CDR3 loop: CASSWGRRELNSGELFF. The V and J genes are TRBV28 and TRBJ2-2; TCRdb's D call of TRBD2 is untestable without DNA. This CDR3 contains 17 residues. CDR1 is MDHEN, CDR2 SYDVKM, per germline.

The chain combines TRBV28 with TRBJ1-6. The CDR3 is made up of 15 amino acids. CDR1 is MDHEN and CDR2 is SYDVKM in the germline V gene. The CDR3 sequence: CASTGASSYNSPLHF.

The chain combines TRBV28 with TRBJ2-3; the TCRdb call, TRBD2, lacks DNA for checking. Germline assignment: CDR1 MDHEN and CDR2 SYDVKM. CDR3 length: 18 amino acids. The chain's CDR3 is CASSFGGLQREIGDTQYF.

Here the CDR3 reads CASSLEVRESEAFF. The genes are TRBV5-1 and TRBJ1-1. The CDR3 runs 14 residues. CDR1 SGHRS and CDR2 YFSETQ come from the germline V gene.

The chain carries TRBV20-1 and TRBJ2-4; TCRdb reports TRBD2, a call that lacks DNA to check it against. Germline assignment: CDR1 DFQATT and CDR2 SNEGSKA (reference sequence). The CDR3 covers 20 residues. This chain's CDR3 is CSARDLGLAGSGQLKNIQYF.

The CDR3 region is CASRYGFDATGANYGYTF. The gene calls are TRBV5-1 and TRBJ1-2; absent DNA, TCRdb's TRBD1 call cannot be checked. CDR1 SGHRS and CDR2 YFSETQ come from the germline V gene. This CDR3 contains 18 residues.

The rearrangement links TRBV20-1 to TRBJ2-1; no DNA is available, so the TRBD1 call from TCRdb remains unchecked. Germline values: CDR1 DFQATT, CDR2 SNEGSKA (reference sequence). This CDR3 has 15 amino acids. This CDR3 reads CSARVGGSSYNEQFF.

The J gene is TRBJ2-1, the V gene TRBV20-1; TCRdb's D gene call, TRBD1, goes unchecked for lack of DNA. From germline, CDR1 is DFQATT and CDR2 SNEGSKA (reference sequence). The CDR3 extends over 14 amino acids. The CDR3 loop reads CSARLGLGYNEQFF.

Here the CDR3 reads CATSIYRVGLRDTQYF. The J gene is TRBJ2-3, the V gene TRBV15; TCRdb returns TRBD1, unconfirmable since there is no DNA. CDR3 length: 16 residues. CDR1 is LNHNV and CDR2 is YYDKDF in the germline V gene (reference sequence).

The gene calls are TRBV2 and TRBJ2-1; checking the TCRdb D call of TRBD1 is not possible without DNA. CDR3 length: 15 residues. CDR1 and CDR2 (germline): SNHLY, FYNNEI. CDR3 residues: CASSLRQGVVNEQFF.

This chain links TRBV4-2 with TRBJ2-2; the TCRdb D gene call, TRBD1, has no DNA to confirm it. This CDR3 region has 16 residues. Germline CDR1 LGHNA, CDR2 YNFKEQ. The CDR3 sequence: CASSQGPGQSAGELFF.

The V gene is TRBV20-1, the J gene TRBJ1-2; absent DNA, TCRdb's TRBD1 call cannot be checked. This CDR3 contains 12 residues. Germline values: CDR1 DFQATT, CDR2 SNEGSKA (reference sequence). The CDR3 loop is CSAQERGDGYTF.

This chain joins TRBV6-1 and TRBJ2-1; TCRdb selects TRBD1, and the lack of DNA leaves this call unchecked. The CDR3 consists of 12 residues. Germline CDR1 is MNHNS and CDR2 is SASEGT. CDR3 in amino acids: CASSEEGPVQFF.

This chain joins TRBV18 and TRBJ2-7. Germline V gene sequence: CDR1 KGHSH, CDR2 LQKENI. This CDR3 is 12 amino acids long. This CDR3 reads CASSQLSGEQYF.

V usage is TRBV7-2 and J usage is TRBJ2-1. Germline loops: CDR1 SGHTA, CDR2 FQGNSA. There are 14 residues in the CDR3. CDR3 sequence reads: CASSLQDQTDEQFF.

This chain uses TRBV11-2 with TRBJ2-2; absent DNA, TCRdb's TRBD1 call cannot be checked. Germline lookup yields CDR1 SGHAT and CDR2 FQNNGV. This CDR3 region has 15 residues. The CDR3 spells CASSLTGQVEGELFF.

The chain joins TRBV5-1 to TRBJ2-3; TCRdb gives TRBD2 as the D gene, but with no DNA this cannot be confirmed. This CDR3 is built from 16 residues. Germline CDR1 SGHRS, CDR2 YFSETQ. CDR3 in amino acids: CASSALGGSPVDEQYF. The full variable domain, in which reference TRBV5-1 and TRBJ2-3 provide the parts outside the CDR3, is KAGVTQTPRYLIKTRGQQVTLSCSPISGHRSVSWYQQTPGQGLQFLFEYFSETQRNKGNFPGRFSGRQFSNSRSEMNVSTLELGDSALYLCASSALGGSPVDEQYFGPGTRLTVL.

This sequence joins TRBV5-1 and TRBJ2-3; absent DNA, TCRdb's TRBD2 call cannot be checked. Germline CDR1 is SGHRS and CDR2 is YFSETQ. The CDR3 consists of 17 residues. Here the CDR3 reads CASSLGTSGPSTDTQYF.

The chain recombines TRBV12-3 or TRBV12-4 with TRBJ2-3; no DNA is available, so the TRBD2 call from TCRdb remains unchecked. The CDR3 length is 15 residues. CDR3 residues: CASSPDGPSTDTQYF.

The J gene is TRBJ2-1, the V gene TRBV5-1; lacking DNA, the TRBD2 call made by TCRdb goes unchecked. Per the germline V gene, CDR1 is SGHRS and CDR2 is YFSETQ. The CDR3 runs to 17 residues. This CDR3 is CASSLGGSGSSYNEQFF.

The rearrangement links TRBV5-1 to TRBJ2-7; TCRdb's assignment of TRBD2 cannot be checked, as there is no DNA. Germline-derived CDR1 and CDR2 are SGHRS and YFSETQ. The CDR3 runs to 15 residues. The CDR3 loop reads CASSQELAGVHEQYF.